This entry features one T cell receptor beta chain sequence. Its target is not known. This sample stems from a study of T cell clones after liver transplantation. Overall study results and limits: Rather than being deleted, graft donor-reactive T cells may have moved into the graft.

TCRdb's copy holds only in-frame clones and misses some; the assay was immunoSEQ multiplex PCR. The sample includes around 120,000 clones, about nine tenths seen only once; the top ten take 0.83%. The CDR3 is made up of 14 amino acids. The V and J ends lost 5 bases and 4 bases, in that order; junction bases with no gene match: 7. Germline loops: CDR1 SGHDT, CDR2 YYEEEE. This specimen consisted of CD4+ T cells from blood, obtained 12 months after liver transplant. The chain joins TRBV5-6 to TRBJ2-5; 8 positions agree with TRBD2. This receptor was taken from a human patient who received a liver transplant. Among the T cells, some may be from the graft donor. CDR3 bases: TGTGCCAGCAGTGAAGGACTAGCAGGAGAGACCCAGTACTTC. It translates to CASSEGLAGETQYF.